This T cell receptor beta chain was retrieved from a study of identical twins. From the 5' RACE reads, TCRdb called clonotypes with MiXCR, one entry per CDR3 protein. The sample carries fewer than 350,000 distinct CDR3 sequences, roughly 8.6% recorded once. This clonotype has a count of ten or more. The CDR3 sequence is 17 residues long. The junction had 9 bases not matched to a gene; V was cut back by 4 bases and J by 2 bases. CDR1 and CDR2 (germline): SGHDN, FVKESK. These same records also appear under a second study, on yellow fever vaccine responses in identical twins.

This clonotype was sampled from a young woman in good health. Sequenced material: memory (CD45RO+) T cells sorted from blood. The chain uses TRBV14 and TRBJ2-1; TRBD1 aligns across 9 bases. CDR3 protein: CASSPGIGTGPYNEQFF. For the CDR3, the DNA is TGTGCCAGCAGCCCGGGGATTGGGACAGGGCCCTACAATGAGCAGTTCTTC. Variable domain in full (rest from reference TRBV14 and TRBJ2-1): EAGVTQFPSHSVIEKGQTVTLRCDPISGHDNLYWYRRVMGKEIKFLLHFVKESKQDESGMPNNRFLAERTGGTYSTLKVQPAELEDSGVYFCASSPGIGTGPYNEQFFGPGTRLTVL.